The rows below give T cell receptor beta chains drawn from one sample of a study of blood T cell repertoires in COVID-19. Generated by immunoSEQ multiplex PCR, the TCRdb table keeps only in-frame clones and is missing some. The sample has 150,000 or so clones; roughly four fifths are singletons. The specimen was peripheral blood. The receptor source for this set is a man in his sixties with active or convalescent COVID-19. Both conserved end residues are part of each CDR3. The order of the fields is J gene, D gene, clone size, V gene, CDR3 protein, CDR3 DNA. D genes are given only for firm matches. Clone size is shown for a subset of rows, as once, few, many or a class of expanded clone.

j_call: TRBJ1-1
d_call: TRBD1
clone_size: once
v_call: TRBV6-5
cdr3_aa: CASSGQGGDTEAFF
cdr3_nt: TGTGCCAGCAGCGGACAGGGAGGGGACACTGAAGCTTTCTTT

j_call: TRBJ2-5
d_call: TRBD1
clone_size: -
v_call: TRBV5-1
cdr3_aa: CASSLPTGKQETQYF
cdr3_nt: TGCGCCAGCAGCTTACCGACAGGGAAACAAGAGACCCAGTACTTC

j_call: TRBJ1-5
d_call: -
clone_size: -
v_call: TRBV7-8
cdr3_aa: CASSSRFQEIDQPQHF
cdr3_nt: TGTGCCAGCAGCTCACGGTTCCAGGAAATAGATCAGCCCCAGCATTTT

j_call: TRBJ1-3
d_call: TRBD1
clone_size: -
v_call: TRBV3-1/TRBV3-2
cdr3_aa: CASSQLDRGPGNTIYF
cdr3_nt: TGTGCCAGCAGCCAATTAGACAGGGGGCCTGGAAACACCATATATTTT

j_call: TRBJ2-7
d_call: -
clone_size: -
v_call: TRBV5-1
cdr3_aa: CASSLEGEQYF
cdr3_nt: TGCGCCAGCAGCTTGGAGGGGGAGCAGTACTTC

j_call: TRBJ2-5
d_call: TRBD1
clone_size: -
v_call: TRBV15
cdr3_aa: CATSRERQGQETQYF
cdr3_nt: TGTGCCACCAGCAGAGAAAGACAGGGCCAAGAGACCCAGTACTTC

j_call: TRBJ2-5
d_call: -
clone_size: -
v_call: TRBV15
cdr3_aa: CATSRPPVGPQETQYF
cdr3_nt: TGTGCCACCAGCAGACCTCCTGTGGGGCCCCAAGAGACCCAGTACTTC

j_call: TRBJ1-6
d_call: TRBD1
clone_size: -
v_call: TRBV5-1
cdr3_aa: CASTTDRDSSPLHF
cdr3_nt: TGCGCCAGCACCACGGACAGGGATAGTTCACCCCTCCACTTT

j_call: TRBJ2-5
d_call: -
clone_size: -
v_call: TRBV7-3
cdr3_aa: CASSLYAEGETQYF
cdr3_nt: TGTGCCAGCAGCTTATACGCGGAGGGGGAGACCCAGTACTTC

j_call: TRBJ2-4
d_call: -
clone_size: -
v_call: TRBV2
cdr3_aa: CASSRGVRAKNIQYF
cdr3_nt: TGTGCCAGCAGCCGGGGAGTCCGAGCCAAAAACATTCAGTACTTC

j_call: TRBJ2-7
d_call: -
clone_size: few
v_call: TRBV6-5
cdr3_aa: CASRDRSLREQYF
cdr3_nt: TGTGCCAGCAGAGACAGGAGCCTCAGGGAGCAGTACTTC

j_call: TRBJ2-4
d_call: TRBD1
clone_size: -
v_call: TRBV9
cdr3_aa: CASSPRTGGASKNIQYF
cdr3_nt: TGTGCCAGCAGCCCCCGGACAGGGGGCGCCTCCAAAAACATTCAGTACTTC

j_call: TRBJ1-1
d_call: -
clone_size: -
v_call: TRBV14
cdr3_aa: CASTPGYMNTEAFF
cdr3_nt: TGTGCCAGCACCCCGGGGTATATGAACACTGAAGCTTTCTTT

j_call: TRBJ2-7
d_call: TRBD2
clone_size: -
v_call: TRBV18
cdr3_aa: CASSPSSGRAYEQYF
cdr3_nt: TGTGCCAGCTCACCCTCTAGCGGGAGAGCCTACGAGCAGTACTTC

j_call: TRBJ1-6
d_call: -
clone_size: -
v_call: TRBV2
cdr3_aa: CASSLSRTESPLHF
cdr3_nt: TGTGCCAGCAGTCTAAGCAGGACAGAGTCACCCCTCCACTTT

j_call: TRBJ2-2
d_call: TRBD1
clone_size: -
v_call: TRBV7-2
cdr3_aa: CASSLEGQRISGELFF
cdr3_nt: TGTGCCAGCAGCTTAGAGGGACAGAGAATTTCCGGGGAGCTGTTTTTT

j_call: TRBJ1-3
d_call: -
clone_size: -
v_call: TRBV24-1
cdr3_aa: CATASWVTHARLTGNTIYF
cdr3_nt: TGTGCCACCGCATCTTGGGTCACTCATGCAAGACTTACTGGAAACACCATATATTTT

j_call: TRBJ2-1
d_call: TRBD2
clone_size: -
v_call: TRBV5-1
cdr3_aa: CASSLGTRGAGNEQFF
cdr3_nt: TGCGCCAGCAGCTTGGGGACGCGGGGGGCCGGGAATGAGCAGTTCTTC

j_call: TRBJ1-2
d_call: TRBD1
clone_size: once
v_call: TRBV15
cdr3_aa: CATSREGTGAFGDGYTF
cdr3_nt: TGTGCCACCAGCAGAGAGGGGACAGGGGCCTTTGGCGATGGCTACACCTTC

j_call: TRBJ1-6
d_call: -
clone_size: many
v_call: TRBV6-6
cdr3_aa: CASTGYANSPLHF
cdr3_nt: TGTGCCAGCACGGGGTATGCGAATTCACCCCTCCACTTT

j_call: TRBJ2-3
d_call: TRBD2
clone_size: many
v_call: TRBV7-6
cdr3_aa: CASSYPHSGSRADTQYF
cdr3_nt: TGTGCCAGCAGCTACCCCCATAGCGGGAGTAGGGCAGATACGCAGTATTTT

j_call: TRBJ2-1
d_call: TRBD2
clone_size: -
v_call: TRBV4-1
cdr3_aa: CASSQVGSGGYNEQFF
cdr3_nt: TGCGCCAGCAGCCAAGTCGGTAGCGGGGGCTACAATGAGCAGTTCTTC

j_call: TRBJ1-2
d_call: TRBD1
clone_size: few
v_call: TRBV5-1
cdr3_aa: CASSLLQGASSVGYTF
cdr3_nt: TGCGCCAGCAGCCTACTACAGGGGGCCTCGTCAGTCGGCTACACCTTC

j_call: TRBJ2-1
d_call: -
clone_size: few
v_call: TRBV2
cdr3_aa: CASRAGRLGTSGNEQFF
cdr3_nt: TGTGCCAGCAGGGCCGGACGTCTCGGGACTTCAGGAAATGAGCAGTTCTTC

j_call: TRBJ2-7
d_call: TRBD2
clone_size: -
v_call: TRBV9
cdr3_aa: CASSVADGGGREQYF
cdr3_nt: TGTGCCAGCAGCGTAGCGGATGGGGGCGGGAGGGAGCAGTACTTC

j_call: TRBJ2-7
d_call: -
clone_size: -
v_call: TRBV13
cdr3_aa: CASSLAPGAYEQYF
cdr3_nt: TGTGCCAGCAGCTTAGCCCCGGGAGCCTACGAGCAGTACTTC

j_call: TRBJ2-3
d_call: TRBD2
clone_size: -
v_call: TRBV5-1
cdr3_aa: CASSLTSGTDTQYF
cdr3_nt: TGCGCCAGCAGCTTGACTAGCGGCACAGATACGCAGTATTTT

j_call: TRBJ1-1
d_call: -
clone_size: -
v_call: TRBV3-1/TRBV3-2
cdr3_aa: CASGQNSGARGATEAFF
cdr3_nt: TGTGCCAGCGGACAAAATTCAGGGGCGAGAGGTGCCACTGAAGCTTTCTTT

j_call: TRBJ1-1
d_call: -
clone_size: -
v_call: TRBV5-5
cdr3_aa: CASSLDYQGTEAFF
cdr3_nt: TGTGCCAGCAGCTTGGATTATCAGGGTACTGAAGCTTTCTTT

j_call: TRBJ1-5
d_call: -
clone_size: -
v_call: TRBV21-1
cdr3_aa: CASSKAGGEGNQPQHF
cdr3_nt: TGTGCCAGCAGCAAGGCAGGGGGCGAGGGCAATCAGCCCCAGCATTTT

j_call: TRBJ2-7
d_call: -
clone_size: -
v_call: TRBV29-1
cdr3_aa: CSVEDRSRSSYEQYF
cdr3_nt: TGCAGCGTTGAAGATCGGAGCAGAAGCTCCTACGAGCAGTACTTC

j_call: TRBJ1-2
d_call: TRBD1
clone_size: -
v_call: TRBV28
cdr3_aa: CASSPRTGGGHGYTF
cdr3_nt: TGTGCCAGCAGCCCGAGGACAGGGGGCGGTCATGGCTACACCTTC

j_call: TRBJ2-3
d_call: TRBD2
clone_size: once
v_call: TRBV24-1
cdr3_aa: CATSESGTSGYNEDTQYF
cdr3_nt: TGTGCCACCAGTGAATCCGGGACTAGCGGGTACAACGAAGATACGCAGTATTTT

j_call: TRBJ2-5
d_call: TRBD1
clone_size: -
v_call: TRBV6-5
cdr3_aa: CASRPGTGSLETQYF
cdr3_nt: TGTGCCAGCAGGCCAGGGACAGGGTCTTTGGAGACCCAGTACTTC

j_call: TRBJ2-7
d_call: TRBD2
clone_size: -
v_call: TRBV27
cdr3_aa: CASSSRLAGGSAYEQYF
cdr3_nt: TGTGCCAGCAGTTCCCGACTAGCGGGAGGTTCGGCCTACGAGCAGTACTTC

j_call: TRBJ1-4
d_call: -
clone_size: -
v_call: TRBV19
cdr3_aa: CASSQGLGEKLFF
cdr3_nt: TGTGCCAGTAGTCAGGGTTTGGGGGAAAAACTGTTTTTT

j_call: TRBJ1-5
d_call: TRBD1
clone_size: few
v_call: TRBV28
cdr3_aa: CASSRTGIERQPQHF
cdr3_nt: TGTGCCAGCAGTCGGACAGGGATAGAAAGGCAGCCCCAGCATTTT

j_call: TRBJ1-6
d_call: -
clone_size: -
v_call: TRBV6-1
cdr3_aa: CASSELVSVNSPLHF
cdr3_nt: TGTGCCAGCAGTGAATTGGTGTCAGTCAATTCACCCCTCCACTTT

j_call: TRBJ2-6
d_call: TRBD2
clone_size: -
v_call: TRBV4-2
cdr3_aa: CASSGLAGAGGANVLTF
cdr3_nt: TGTGCCAGCAGCGGGCTAGCGGGAGCAGGTGGGGCCAACGTCCTGACTTTC

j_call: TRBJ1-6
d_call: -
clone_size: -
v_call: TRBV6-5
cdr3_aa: CASSYSRDSPLHF
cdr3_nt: TGTGCCAGCAGTTACTCGAGGGATTCACCCCTCCACTTT

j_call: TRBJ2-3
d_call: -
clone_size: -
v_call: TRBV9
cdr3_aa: CASSVRGATDTQYF
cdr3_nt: TGTGCCAGCAGCGTAAGGGGTGCCACAGATACGCAGTATTTT

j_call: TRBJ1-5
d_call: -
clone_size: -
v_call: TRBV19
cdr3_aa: CASSVSKQGQPQHF
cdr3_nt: TGTGCCAGTAGTGTCTCCAAACAGGGCCAGCCCCAGCATTTT

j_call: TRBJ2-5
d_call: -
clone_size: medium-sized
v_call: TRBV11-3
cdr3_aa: CASSLEGGSGETQYF
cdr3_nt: TGTGCCAGCAGCTTAGAGGGGGGTTCAGGAGAGACCCAGTACTTC

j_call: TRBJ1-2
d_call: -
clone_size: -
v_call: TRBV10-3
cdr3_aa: CAISGEQGGGGYTF
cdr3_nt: TGTGCCATCAGCGGGGAACAGGGTGGTGGTGGCTACACCTTC

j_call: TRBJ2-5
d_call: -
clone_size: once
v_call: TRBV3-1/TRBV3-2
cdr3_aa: CASSQSEQQETQYF
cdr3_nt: TGTGCCAGCAGCCAAAGCGAGCAACAAGAGACCCAGTACTTC

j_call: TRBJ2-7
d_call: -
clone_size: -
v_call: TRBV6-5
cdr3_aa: CASSRGTGMHEQYF
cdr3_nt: TGTGCCAGCAGCCGAGGCACAGGGATGCACGAGCAGTACTTC

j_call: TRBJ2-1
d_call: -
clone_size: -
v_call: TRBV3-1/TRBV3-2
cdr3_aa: CASSQGQQRLINNEQFF
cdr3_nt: TGTGCCAGCAGCCAAGGGCAACAGCGGTTGATTAACAATGAGCAGTTCTTC